This T cell receptor (beta chain) emerged from a study of T cells in Graves' hyperthyroidism and ophthalmopathy. There are 18 residues in the CDR3. Germline V gene data show CDR1 as MDHEN and CDR2 as SYDVKM. The CDR3 regions of TCR beta were amplified from RNA transcripts. The TCR CDR3 first-round RT-PCR relied on the HTBI primer set. TCRdb reprocessed the multiplex PCR reads via MiXCR and lists one record per CDR3 protein. The sample contains roughly 350,000 distinct CDR3 sequences, about 15% of which appear only once. There are many counts of this clonotype. Relative to the germline gene, one junction end is altered; a read error may explain this. Graves' hyperthyroidism was deemed stable absent ophthalmopathy progression within 18 months.

The clonotype was recovered from a woman aged 25 to 39 with Graves' hyperthyroidism. Sequencing input: blood. This chain connects TRBV28 to TRBJ2-1; D is undetermined. For the CDR3, the DNA is TGTGCCGGCAGTTTGCCCCCTTGGCGGCGCCGTGTGGACAATGAGCAGTTCTTC. It translates to CAGSLPPWRRRVDNEQFF. The entire variable domain, with the rest obtained from reference TRBV28 and TRBJ2-1, is as follows: DVKVTQSSRYLVKRTGEKVFLECVQDMDHENMFWYRQDPGLGLRLIYFSYDVKMKEKGDIPEGYSVSREKKERFSLILESASTNQTSMYLCAGSLPPWRRRVDNEQFFGPGTRLTVL.